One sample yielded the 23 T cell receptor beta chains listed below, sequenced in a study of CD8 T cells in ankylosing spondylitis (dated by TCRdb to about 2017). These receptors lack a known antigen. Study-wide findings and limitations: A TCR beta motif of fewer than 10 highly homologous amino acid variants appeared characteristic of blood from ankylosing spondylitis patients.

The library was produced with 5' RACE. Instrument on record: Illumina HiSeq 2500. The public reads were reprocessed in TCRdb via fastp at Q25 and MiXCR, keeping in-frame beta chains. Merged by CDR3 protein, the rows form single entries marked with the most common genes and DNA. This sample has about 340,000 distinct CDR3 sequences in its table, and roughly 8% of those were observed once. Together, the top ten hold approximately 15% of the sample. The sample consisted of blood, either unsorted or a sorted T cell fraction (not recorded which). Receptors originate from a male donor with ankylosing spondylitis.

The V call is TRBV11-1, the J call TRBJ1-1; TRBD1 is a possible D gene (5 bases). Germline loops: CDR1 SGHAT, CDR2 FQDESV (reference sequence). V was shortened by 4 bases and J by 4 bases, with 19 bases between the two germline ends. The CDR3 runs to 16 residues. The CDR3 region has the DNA TGTGCCAGCAGCTACCCGGGGGTCGGATCGGGCACTGAAGCTTTCTTT. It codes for CASSYPGVGSGTEAFF.

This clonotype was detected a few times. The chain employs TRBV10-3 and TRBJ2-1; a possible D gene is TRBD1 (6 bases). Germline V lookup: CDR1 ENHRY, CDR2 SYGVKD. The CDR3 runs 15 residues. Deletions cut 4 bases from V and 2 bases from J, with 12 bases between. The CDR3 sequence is CAISAQGMAYNEQFF. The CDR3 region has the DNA TGTGCCATCAGTGCGCAGGGGATGGCCTACAATGAGCAGTTCTTC.

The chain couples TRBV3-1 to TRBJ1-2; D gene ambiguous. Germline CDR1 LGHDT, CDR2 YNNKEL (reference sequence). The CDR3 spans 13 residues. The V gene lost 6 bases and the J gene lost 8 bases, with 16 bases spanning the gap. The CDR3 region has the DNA TGTGCCAGCAGTCCTTTCTTCCCGAACGGCTACACCTTC. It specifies CASSPFFPNGYTF.

The CDR3 here is CASSPGSEASAKNIQYF. In DNA, the CDR3 is TGTGCCAGCTCACCTGGGAGTGAGGCCAGTGCCAAAAACATTCAGTACTTC. This chain joins TRBV18 and TRBJ2-4; D may be TRBD2 (5 bases). V gave up 3 bases and J gave up 1 base, with 16 bases separating them. This CDR3 spans 17 amino acids. Looked up from germline, CDR1 is KGHSH and CDR2 is LQKENI. Drawing the rest from reference TRBV18 and TRBJ2-4, the complete variable domain is NAGVMQNPRHLVRRRGQEARLRCSPMKGHSHVYWYRQLPEEGLKFMVYLQKENIIDESGMPKERFSAEFPKEGPSILRIQQVVRGDSAAYFCASSPGSEASAKNIQYFGAGTRLSVL.

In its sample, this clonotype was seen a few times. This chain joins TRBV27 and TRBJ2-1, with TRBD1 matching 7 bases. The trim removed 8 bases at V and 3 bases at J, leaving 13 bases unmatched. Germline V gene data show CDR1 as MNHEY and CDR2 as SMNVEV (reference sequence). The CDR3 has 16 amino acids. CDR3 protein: CASGKRGQTIYNEQFF. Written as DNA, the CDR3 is TGTGCCAGCGGAAAAAGGGGACAGACGATCTACAATGAGCAGTTCTTC.

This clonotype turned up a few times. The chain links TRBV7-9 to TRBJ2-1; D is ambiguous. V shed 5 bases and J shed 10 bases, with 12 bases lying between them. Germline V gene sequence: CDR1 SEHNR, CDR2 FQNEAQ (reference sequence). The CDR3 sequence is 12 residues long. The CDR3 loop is CASSTTTKEQFF. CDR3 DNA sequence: TGTGCCAGCAGCACTACGACCAAGGAGCAGTTCTTC.

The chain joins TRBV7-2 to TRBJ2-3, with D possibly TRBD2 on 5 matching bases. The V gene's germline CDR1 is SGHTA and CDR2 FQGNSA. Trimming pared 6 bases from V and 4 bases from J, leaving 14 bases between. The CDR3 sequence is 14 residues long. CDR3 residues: CASRTAGDADTQYF. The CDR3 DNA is TGTGCCAGCAGAACCGCCGGGGATGCAGATACGCAGTATTTT. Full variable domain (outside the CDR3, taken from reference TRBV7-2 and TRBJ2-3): GAGVSQSPSNKVTEKGKDVELRCDPISGHTALYWYRQSLGQGLEFLIYFQGNSAPDKSGLPSDRFSAERTGGSVSTLTIQRTQQEDSAVYLCASRTAGDADTQYFGPGTRLTVL.

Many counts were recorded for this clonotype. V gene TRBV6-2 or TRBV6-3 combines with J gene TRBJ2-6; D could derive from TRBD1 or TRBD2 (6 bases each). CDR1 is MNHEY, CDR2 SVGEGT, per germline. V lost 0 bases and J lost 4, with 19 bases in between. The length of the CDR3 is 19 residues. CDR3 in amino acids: CASSYSRRQETRGANVLTF. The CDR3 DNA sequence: TGTGCCAGCAGTTACTCTAGGAGACAGGAGACTAGAGGGGCCAACGTCCTGACTTTC.

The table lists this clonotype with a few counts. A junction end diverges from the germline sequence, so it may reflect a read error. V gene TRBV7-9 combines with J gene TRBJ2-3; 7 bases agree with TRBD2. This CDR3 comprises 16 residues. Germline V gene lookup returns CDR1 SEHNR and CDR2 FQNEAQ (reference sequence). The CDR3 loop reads CASSLPLSGDTVTQYF. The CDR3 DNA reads TGTGCCAGCAGCCTTCCGCTGAGCGGGGATACAGTTACGCAGTATTTT.

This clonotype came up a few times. Here the CDR3 DNA reads TGCAGTGCTAGAGGAGGGATGGGCACGGGAAACACTGAAGCTTTCTTT. This codes for CSARGGMGTGNTEAFF. V usage is TRBV20-1 and J usage is TRBJ1-1, with D uncertain. Trimming stripped 1 base from V and 2 bases from J, with 17 bases between. The CDR3 extends over 16 amino acids. Germline values: CDR1 DFQATT, CDR2 SNEGSKA (reference sequence).

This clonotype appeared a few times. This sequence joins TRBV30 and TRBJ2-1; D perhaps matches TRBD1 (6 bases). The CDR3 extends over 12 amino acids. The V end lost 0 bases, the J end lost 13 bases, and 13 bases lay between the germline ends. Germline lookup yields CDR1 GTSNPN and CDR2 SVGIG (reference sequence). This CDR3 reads CAWSVGGPHQFF. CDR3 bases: TGTGCCTGGAGTGTAGGGGGTCCCCACCAGTTCTTC.

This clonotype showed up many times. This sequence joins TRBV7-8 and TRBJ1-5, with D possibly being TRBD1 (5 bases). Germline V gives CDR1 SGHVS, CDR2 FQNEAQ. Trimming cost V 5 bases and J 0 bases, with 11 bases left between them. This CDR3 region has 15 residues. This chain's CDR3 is CASSPAGLSNQPQHF. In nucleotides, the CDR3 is TGTGCCAGCAGCCCGGCAGGGCTTAGCAATCAGCCCCAGCATTTT. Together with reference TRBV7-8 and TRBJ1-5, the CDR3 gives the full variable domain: GAGVSQSPRYKVAKRGQDVALRCDPISGHVSLFWYQQALGQGPEFLTYFQNEAQLDKSGLPSDRFFAERPEGSVSTLKIQRTQQEDSAVYLCASSPAGLSNQPQHFGDGTRLSIL.

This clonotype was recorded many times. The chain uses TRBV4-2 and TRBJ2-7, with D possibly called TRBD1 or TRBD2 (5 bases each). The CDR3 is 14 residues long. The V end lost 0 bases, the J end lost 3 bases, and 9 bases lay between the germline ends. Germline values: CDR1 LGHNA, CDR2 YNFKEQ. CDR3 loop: CASSQDLGDYEQYF. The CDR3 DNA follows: TGTGCCAGCAGCCAAGATCTGGGGGACTACGAGCAGTACTTC.

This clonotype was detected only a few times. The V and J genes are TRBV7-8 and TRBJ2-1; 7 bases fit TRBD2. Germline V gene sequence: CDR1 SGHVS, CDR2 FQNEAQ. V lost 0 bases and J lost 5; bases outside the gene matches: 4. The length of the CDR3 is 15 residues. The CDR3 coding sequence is TGTGCCAGCAGCTTAGCGGGAGGGTGGAACAATGAGCAGTTCTTC. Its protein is CASSLAGGWNNEQFF.

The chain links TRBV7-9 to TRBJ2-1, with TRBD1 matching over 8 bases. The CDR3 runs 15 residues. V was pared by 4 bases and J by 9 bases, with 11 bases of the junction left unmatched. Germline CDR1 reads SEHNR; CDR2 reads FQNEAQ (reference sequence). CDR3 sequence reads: CASSSDVTGAVEQFF. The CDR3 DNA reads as TGTGCCAGCAGCTCCGACGTGACAGGGGCGGTTGAGCAGTTCTTC.

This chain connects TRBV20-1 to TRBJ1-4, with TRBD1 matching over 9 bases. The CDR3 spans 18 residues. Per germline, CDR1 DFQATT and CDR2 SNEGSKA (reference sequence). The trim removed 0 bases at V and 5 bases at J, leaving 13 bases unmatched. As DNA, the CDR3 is TGCAGTGCTAGAGATTCCTGGACAGGGGTTCAAAGGAATGAAAAACTGTTTTTT. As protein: CSARDSWTGVQRNEKLFF.

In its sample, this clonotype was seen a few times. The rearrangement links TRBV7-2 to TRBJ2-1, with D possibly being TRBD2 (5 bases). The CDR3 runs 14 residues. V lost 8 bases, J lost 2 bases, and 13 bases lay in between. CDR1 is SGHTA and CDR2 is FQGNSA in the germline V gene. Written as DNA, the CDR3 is TGTGCCAGCCTTGACGGGAATGCCTACAATGAGCAGTTCTTC. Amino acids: CASLDGNAYNEQFF. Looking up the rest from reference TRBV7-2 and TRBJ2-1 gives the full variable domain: GAGVSQSPSNKVTEKGKDVELRCDPISGHTALYWYRQSLGQGLEFLIYFQGNSAPDKSGLPSDRFSAERTGGSVSTLTIQRTQQEDSAVYLCASLDGNAYNEQFFGPGTRLTVL.

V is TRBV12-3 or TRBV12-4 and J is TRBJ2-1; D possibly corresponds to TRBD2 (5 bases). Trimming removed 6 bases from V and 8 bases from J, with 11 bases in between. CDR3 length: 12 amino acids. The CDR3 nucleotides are TGTGCCAGCAGCACTAGGCCCCATGAGCAGTTCTTC. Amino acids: CASSTRPHEQFF.

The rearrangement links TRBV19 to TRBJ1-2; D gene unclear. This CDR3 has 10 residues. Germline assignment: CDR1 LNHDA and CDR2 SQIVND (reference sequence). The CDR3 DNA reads TGTGGAGCAATCAACTATGGCTACACCTTC. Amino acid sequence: CGAINYGYTF.

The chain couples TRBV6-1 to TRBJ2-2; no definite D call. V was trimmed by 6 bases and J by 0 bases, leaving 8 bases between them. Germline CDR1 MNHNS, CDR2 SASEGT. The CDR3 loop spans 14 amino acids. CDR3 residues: CASRPTTNTGELFF. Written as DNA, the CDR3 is TGTGCCAGCAGACCGACAACGAACACCGGGGAGCTGTTTTTT.

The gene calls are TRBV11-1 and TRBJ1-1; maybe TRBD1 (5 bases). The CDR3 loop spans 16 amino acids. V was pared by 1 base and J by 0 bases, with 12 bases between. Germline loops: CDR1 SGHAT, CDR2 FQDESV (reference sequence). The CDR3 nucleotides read TGTGCCAGCAGCTTAGGTGGTACAGGAGTGAACACTGAAGCTTTCTTT. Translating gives CASSLGGTGVNTEAFF.

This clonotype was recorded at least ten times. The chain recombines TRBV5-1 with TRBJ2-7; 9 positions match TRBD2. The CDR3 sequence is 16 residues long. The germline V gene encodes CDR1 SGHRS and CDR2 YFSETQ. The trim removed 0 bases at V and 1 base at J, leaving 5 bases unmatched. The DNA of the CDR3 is TGCGCCAGCAGCTTGGGTCCGACTAGCGGTTCCTACGAGCAGTACTTC. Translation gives CASSLGPTSGSYEQYF.

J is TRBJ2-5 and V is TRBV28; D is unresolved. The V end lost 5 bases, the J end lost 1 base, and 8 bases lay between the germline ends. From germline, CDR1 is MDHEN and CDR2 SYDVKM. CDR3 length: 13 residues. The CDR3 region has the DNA TGTGCCAGCAGTCCGGCCCTCCAAGAGACCCAGTACTTC. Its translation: CASSPALQETQYF.